One sample yielded the 13 T cell receptor beta chains listed below, sequenced in a study of blood T cells in healthy people across ages. It was with a sample-barcoded 5' primer and a J-beta primer mix that a second PCR of about 7 to 12 cycles was run. TCRdb used MiXCR to reprocess the 5' RACE reads, holding one entry per CDR3 protein. The sample lists roughly 1,300,000 distinct CDR3 sequences; approximately 63% were seen once. The sample comprised blood. Receptors originate from a man in his late teens or twenties in good health.

This clonotype was observed at least ten times. This chain links TRBV7-8 with TRBJ1-1; TRBD1 agrees at 7 bases. V trimming: 4 bases; J trimming: 6 bases; junction bases outside the gene matches: 11. Germline assignment: CDR1 SGHVS and CDR2 FQNEAQ. This CDR3 is 15 amino acids long. The DNA for the CDR3 is TGTGCCAGCAGCTCGAAAACAGGGGTATGGGCTGAAGCTTTCTTT. This sequence encodes CASSSKTGVWAEAFF.

This chain connects TRBV20-1 to TRBJ2-3, with 9 bases aligning to TRBD2. V shed 2 bases, J shed 5 bases, and the junction held 5 bases outside the gene matches. The CDR3 covers 14 residues. The germline V gene has CDR1 DFQATT and CDR2 SNEGSKA (reference sequence). In DNA form, the CDR3 reads TGCAGTGCTAGATTCGCGGGGGGGTTAGATACGCAGTATTTT. Protein product: CSARFAGGLDTQYF.

The chain uses TRBV27 and TRBJ2-5, with D uncertain. V gave up 0 bases and J gave up 2 bases, with 10 bases separating them. CDR1 is MNHEY, CDR2 SMNVEV, per germline (reference sequence). The CDR3 sequence is 15 residues long. Here the CDR3 DNA reads TGTGCCAGCAGTTTATCGAGTAGGATTCAAGAGACCCAGTACTTC. Its translation: CASSLSSRIQETQYF.

This chain uses TRBV27 with TRBJ2-7, with D maybe TRBD1 (5 bases). This CDR3 has 13 residues. V dropped 4 bases and J dropped 3 bases, with 10 bases sitting between them. Germline V gives CDR1 MNHEY, CDR2 SMNVEV (reference sequence). The CDR3 DNA reads as TGTGCCAGCAGTTGGGGCGGTGACTACGAGCAGTACTTC. The encoded protein is CASSWGGDYEQYF.

Only a few counts were recorded for this clonotype. This chain joins TRBV29-1 and TRBJ2-3; a weak D match, TRBD1 (5 bases). The V gene's germline CDR1 is SQVTM and CDR2 ANQGSEA. Trimming took 6 bases from V and 2 from J, leaving 12 bases between them. The CDR3 sequence is 13 residues long. CDR3 DNA: TGCAGCGTCGAACAGGCAGACACAGATACGCAGTATTTT. Amino acids: CSVEQADTDTQYF.

The chain recombines TRBV9 with TRBJ2-1, with D perhaps TRBD1 or TRBD2 (6 bases each). The J call is in doubt because the DNA end fits TRBJ2-7 better. CDR1 SGDLS and CDR2 YYNGEE come from the germline V gene. The CDR3 is 16 amino acids. CDR3 nucleotides: TGTGCCAGCAGTCTTCCGGTGGGGGGCTCCTACAATGAGCAGTACTTC. Its protein product is CASSLPVGGSYNEQYF.

Concerning this clonotype itself: Relative to the germline gene, one junction end is altered; a read error may explain this. This chain connects TRBV4-1 to TRBJ2-3; 7 positions match TRBD1. Per germline, CDR1 MGHRA and CDR2 YSYEKL. The CDR3 consists of 13 residues. This CDR3 is CASRTGFTDTQYF. As DNA, the CDR3 is TGCGCCAGCAGGACAGGGTTCACAGATACACAGTATTTT.

The chain uses TRBV7-2 and TRBJ2-3; 7 bases are a match to TRBD2. The CDR3 is made up of 14 amino acids. From germline, CDR1 is SGHTA and CDR2 FQGNSA. V lost 5 bases and J lost 6; bases outside the gene matches: 8. CDR3 region: CASSDYGGWDTQYF. CDR3 nucleotides: TGTGCCAGCAGCGACTACGGGGGGTGGGATACGCAGTATTTT.

The chain combines TRBV14 with TRBJ2-3, with TRBD1 matching 10 bases. V gave up 4 bases and J gave up 6 bases; unmatched junction bases: 10. CDR3 length equals 16 residues. Germline loops: CDR1 SGHDN, CDR2 FVKESK. In nucleotides, the CDR3 is TGTGCCAGCAGCCCACGGGACAGGGGATATCCGGATACGCAGTATTTT. As protein: CASSPRDRGYPDTQYF.

This clonotype appeared a few times. J is TRBJ2-3 and V is TRBV7-2; D gene uncertain. CDR3 size: 18 residues. The V gene lost 5 bases and the J gene lost 0 bases, with 21 bases spanning the gap. CDR1 is SGHTA and CDR2 is FQGNSA in the germline V gene. DNA of the CDR3: TGTGCCAGCAGCCAAGAGTTCTCGGGTGGATTAAGCACAGATACGCAGTATTTT. It codes for CASSQEFSGGLSTDTQYF.

This clonotype was detected only once. The chain recombines TRBV4-3 with TRBJ1-1; D call uncertain. The CDR3 is made up of 15 amino acids. Germline V gene sequence: CDR1 LGHNA, CDR2 YSLEER. Deletions cut 0 bases from V and 4 bases from J, with 12 bases between. The CDR3 DNA follows: TGCGCCAGCAGCCAAGAGTCCCGACACGCCACTGAAGCTTTCTTT. Its translation is CASSQESRHATEAFF.

This chain uses TRBV27 with TRBJ2-5; D gene unclear. The germline gives CDR1 MNHEY, CDR2 SMNVEV (reference sequence). Trimming shortened V by 4 bases and J by 11 bases, and 17 bases separated the two germline ends. This CDR3 region has 13 residues. CDR3 nucleotide sequence: TGTGCCAGCAGTTCAACCTCAGAGACACCACAGTACTTC. Encoded protein: CASSSTSETPQYF.

This clonotype appeared a few times. J is TRBJ2-6 and V is TRBV25-1; no definite D call. The germline gives CDR1 MGHDK, CDR2 SYGVNS. V lost 4 bases to trimming and J lost 0 bases, with 10 bases between them. CDR3 length equals 16 residues. CDR3 loop: CASSVTVFSGANVLTF. Here the CDR3 DNA reads TGTGCCAGCAGTGTAACCGTGTTCTCTGGGGCCAACGTCCTGACTTTC.